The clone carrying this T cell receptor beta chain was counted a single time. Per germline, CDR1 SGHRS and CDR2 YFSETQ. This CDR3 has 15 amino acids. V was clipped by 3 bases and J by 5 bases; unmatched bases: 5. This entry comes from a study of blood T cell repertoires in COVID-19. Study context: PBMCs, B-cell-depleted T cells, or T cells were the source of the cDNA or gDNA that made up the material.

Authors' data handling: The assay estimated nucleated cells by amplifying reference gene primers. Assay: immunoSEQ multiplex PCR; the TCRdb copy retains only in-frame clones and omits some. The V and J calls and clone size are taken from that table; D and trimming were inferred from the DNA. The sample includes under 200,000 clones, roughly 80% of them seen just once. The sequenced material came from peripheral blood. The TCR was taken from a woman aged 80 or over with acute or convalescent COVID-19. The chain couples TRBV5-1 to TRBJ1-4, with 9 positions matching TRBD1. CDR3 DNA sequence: TGCGCCAGCAGCTGGACAGGGGTGGGGAATGAAAAACTGTTTTTT. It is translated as CASSWTGVGNEKLFF.